The 8 T cell receptor beta chains given below trace back to one sample, sequenced in a study of T cells in localized non-small cell lung cancer. Assay used: immunoSEQ multiplex PCR; TCRdb lists only in-frame clones, some missing. The sample lists around 78,000 clones, 80% occurring once. Material: peripheral blood, obtained before any cancer treatment. Receptor source: a female donor older than 55 with stage I lung adenocarcinoma.

This clone showed up just once. The chain joins TRBV27 to TRBJ2-7; TRBD1 agrees at 8 bases. The CDR3 runs to 14 residues. The junction had 6 bases not matched to a gene; V was cut back by 6 bases and J by 2 bases. Germline CDR1 MNHEY, CDR2 SMNVEV (reference sequence). CDR3 sequence (DNA): TGTGCCAGCAGGCCTACAGGGGGGACCTACGAGCAGTACTTC. This encodes CASRPTGGTYEQYF.

The rearrangement uses TRBV14 and TRBJ1-1; D not resolved. CDR1 is SGHDN and CDR2 is FVKESK in the germline V gene. The V and J ends lost 0 bases and 0 bases respectively, with 20 bases between them. This CDR3 has 19 residues. The CDR3 region is CASSQDFNAKGSLNTEAFF. Written as DNA, the CDR3 is TGTGCCAGCAGCCAAGATTTTAACGCTAAAGGCAGTTTGAACACTGAAGCTTTCTTT.

This chain connects TRBV7-2 to TRBJ2-7; no clear D. CDR1 and CDR2 (germline): SGHTA, FQGNSA. V lost 1 base and J lost 0, with 7 bases in between. The CDR3 covers 14 residues. CDR3 DNA: TGTGCCAGCAGCTTAGACCACTCCTCCTACGAGCAGTACTTC. As protein: CASSLDHSSYEQYF. Looking up the rest from reference TRBV7-2 and TRBJ2-7 gives the full variable domain: GAGVSQSPSNKVTEKGKDVELRCDPISGHTALYWYRQSLGQGLEFLIYFQGNSAPDKSGLPSDRFSAERTGGSVSTLTIQRTQQEDSAVYLCASSLDHSSYEQYFGPGTRLTVT.

V usage is TRBV5-4 and J usage is TRBJ1-2; TRBD1 is a possible D gene (5 bases). Germline V gene lookup returns CDR1 SGHNT and CDR2 YYREEE (reference sequence). This CDR3 is 15 amino acids long. V was clipped by 0 bases and J by 4 bases, with 13 bases between them. The CDR3 loop is CASSLEGPLAYGYTF. CDR3 DNA: TGTGCCAGCAGCTTGGAGGGGCCCCTGGCCTATGGCTACACCTTC.

The chain joins TRBV7-9 to TRBJ1-1, with D possibly matching TRBD1 (6 bases). V was pared by 2 bases and J by 7 bases, with 17 bases between. This CDR3 contains 15 residues. Per germline, CDR1 SEHNR and CDR2 FQNEAQ (reference sequence). CDR3 loop: CASSLSQTGRSEAFF. The CDR3 nucleotides are TGTGCCAGCAGCTTATCCCAAACAGGGAGAAGTGAAGCTTTCTTT. The variable domain in full, with the rest retrieved from reference TRBV7-9 and TRBJ1-1, is DTGVSQNPRHKITKRGQNVTFRCDPISEHNRLYWYRQTLGQGPEFLTYFQNEAQLEKSRLLSDRFSAERPKGSFSTLEIQRTEQGDSAMYLCASSLSQTGRSEAFFGQGTRLTVV.

This rearrangement joins TRBV28 to TRBJ2-5; 12 bases align to TRBD2. The CDR3 runs to 16 residues. After removal of 3 bases from V and 5 bases from J, the junction contained 7 bases not matched to a gene. Germline CDR1 reads MDHEN; CDR2 reads SYDVKM. The CDR3 loop reads CASSLRLAGEGETQYF. The CDR3 region has the DNA TGTGCCAGCAGTTTGAGACTAGCGGGAGAGGGGGAGACCCAGTACTTC.

V gene TRBV19 combines with J gene TRBJ2-5, with D tentatively TRBD1 (6 bases). CDR1 and CDR2 from the germline V gene are LNHDA and SQIVND (reference sequence). The CDR3 runs to 15 residues. Trimming removed 1 base from V and 7 bases from J, with 16 bases in between. CDR3 sequence: CASSIGGTSAGTQYF. Written as DNA, the CDR3 is TGTGCCAGTAGTATAGGGGGGACATCTGCTGGGACCCAGTACTTC.

This clone showed up just once. The chain carries TRBV27 and TRBJ1-4; D is ambiguous. Germline CDR1 reads MNHEY; CDR2 reads SMNVEV (reference sequence). This CDR3 contains 14 residues. Trimming removed 3 bases at V and 4 bases at J, with 9 bases between. The CDR3 nucleotides read TGTGCCAGCAGTTTTTGGGGAAGTAATGAAAAACTGTTTTTT. Translated: CASSFWGSNEKLFF.